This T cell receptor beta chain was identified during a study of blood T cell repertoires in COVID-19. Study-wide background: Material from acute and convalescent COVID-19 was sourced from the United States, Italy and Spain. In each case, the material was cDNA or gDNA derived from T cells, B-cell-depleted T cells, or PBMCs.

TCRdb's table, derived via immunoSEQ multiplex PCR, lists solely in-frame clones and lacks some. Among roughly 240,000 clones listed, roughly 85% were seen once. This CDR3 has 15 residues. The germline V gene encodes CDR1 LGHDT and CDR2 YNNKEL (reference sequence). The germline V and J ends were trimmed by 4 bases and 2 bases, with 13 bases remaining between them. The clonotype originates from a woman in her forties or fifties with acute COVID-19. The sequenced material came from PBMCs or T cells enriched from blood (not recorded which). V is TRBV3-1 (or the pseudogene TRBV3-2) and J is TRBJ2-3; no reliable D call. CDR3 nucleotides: TGTGCCAGCAGCCCTCTAGGCCTAACCACAGATACGCAGTATTTT. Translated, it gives CASSPLGLTTDTQYF.